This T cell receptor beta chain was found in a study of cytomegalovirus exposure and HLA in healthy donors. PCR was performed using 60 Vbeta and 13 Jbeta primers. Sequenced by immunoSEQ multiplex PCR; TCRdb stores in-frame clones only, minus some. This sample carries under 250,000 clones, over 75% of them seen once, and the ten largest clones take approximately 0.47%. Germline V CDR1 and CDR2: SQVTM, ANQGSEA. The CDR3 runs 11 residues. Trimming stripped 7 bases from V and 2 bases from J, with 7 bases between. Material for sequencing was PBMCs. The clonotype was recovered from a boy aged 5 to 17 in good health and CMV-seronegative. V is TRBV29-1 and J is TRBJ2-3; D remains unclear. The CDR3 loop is CSAPLTDTQYF. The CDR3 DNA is TGCAGCGCCCCCCTCACAGATACGCAGTATTTT.